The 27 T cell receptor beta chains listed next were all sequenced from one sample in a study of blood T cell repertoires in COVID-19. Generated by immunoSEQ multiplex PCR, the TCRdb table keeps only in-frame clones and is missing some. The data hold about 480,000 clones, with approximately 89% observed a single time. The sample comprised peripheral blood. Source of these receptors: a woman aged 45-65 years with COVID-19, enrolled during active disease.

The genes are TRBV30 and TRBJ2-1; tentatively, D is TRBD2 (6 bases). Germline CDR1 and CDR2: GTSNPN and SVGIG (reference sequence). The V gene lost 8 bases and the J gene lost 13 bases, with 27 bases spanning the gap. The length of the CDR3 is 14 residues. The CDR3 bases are TGTGCCGCTCAGCCCGGGAGCGCCCTACACGGCCAGTTCTTC. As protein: CAAQPGSALHGQFF.

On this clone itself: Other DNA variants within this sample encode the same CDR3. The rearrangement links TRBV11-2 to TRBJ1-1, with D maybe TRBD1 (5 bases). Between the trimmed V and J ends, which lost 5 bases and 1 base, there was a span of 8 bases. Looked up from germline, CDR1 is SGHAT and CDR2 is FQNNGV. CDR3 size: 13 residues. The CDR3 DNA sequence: TGTGCCAGCAGCCCTCAGGGGAACACTGAAGCTTTCTTT. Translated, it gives CASSPQGNTEAFF.

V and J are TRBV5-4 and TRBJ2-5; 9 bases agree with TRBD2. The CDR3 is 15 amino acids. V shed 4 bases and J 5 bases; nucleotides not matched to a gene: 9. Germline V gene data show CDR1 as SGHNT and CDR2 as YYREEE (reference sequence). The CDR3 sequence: CASSPYGTSLETQYF. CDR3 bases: TGTGCCAGCAGCCCCTATGGGACTAGCCTGGAGACCCAGTACTTC.

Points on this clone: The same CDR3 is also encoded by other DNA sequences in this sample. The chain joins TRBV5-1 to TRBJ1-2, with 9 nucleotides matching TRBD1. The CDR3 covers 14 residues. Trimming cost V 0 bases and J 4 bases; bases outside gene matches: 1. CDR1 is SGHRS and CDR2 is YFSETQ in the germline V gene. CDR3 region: CASSLGGQGYGYTF. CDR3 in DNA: TGCGCCAGCAGCTTGGGGGGACAGGGCTATGGCTACACCTTC.

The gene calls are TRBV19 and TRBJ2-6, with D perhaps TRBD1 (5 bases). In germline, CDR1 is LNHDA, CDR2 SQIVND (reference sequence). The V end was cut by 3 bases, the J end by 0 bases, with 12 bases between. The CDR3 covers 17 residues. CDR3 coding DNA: TGTGCCAGTAGTATGCGACAGCTCAGCTCTGGGGCCAACGTCCTGACTTTC. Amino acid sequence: CASSMRQLSSGANVLTF. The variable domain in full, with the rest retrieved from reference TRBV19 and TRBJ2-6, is DGGITQSPKYLFRKEGQNVTLSCEQNLNHDAMYWYRQDPGQGLRLIYYSQIVNDFQKGDIAEGYSVSREKKESFPLTVTSAQKNPTAFYLCASSMRQLSSGANVLTFGAGSRLTVL.

The CDR3 spells CASSLRQGWLAFF. In DNA form, the CDR3 reads TGCGCCAGCAGCTTGAGGCAGGGTTGGTTAGCTTTCTTT. V and J are TRBV5-1 and TRBJ1-1, with TRBD1 as a possible D gene (5 bases). The CDR3 extends over 13 amino acids. V lost 1 base and J lost 10, with 14 bases in between. Germline V gene data show CDR1 as SGHRS and CDR2 as YFSETQ.

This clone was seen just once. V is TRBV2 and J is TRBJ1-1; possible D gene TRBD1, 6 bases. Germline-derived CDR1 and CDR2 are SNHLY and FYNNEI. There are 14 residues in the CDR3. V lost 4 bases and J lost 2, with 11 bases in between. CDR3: CASSVVGGNTEAFF. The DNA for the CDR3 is TGTGCCAGCAGTGTCGTAGGGGGTAACACTGAAGCTTTCTTT.

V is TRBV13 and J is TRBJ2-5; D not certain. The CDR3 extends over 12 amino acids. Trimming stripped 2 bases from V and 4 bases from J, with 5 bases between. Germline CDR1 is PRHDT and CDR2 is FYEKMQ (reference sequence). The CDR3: CASSLSSETQYF. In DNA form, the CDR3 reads TGTGCCAGCAGCTTATCGTCAGAGACCCAGTACTTC.

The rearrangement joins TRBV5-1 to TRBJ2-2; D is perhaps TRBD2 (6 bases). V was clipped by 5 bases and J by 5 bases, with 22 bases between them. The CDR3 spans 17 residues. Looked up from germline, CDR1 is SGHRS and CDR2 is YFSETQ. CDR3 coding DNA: TGCGCCAGCAGTCCTTTCCTAGGCGGGGCAGGGACCGGGGAGCTGTTTTTT. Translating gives CASSPFLGGAGTGELFF. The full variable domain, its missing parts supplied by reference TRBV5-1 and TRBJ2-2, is KAGVTQTPRYLIKTRGQQVTLSCSPISGHRSVSWYQQTPGQGLQFLFEYFSETQRNKGNFPGRFSGRQFSNSRSEMNVSTLELGDSALYLCASSPFLGGAGTGELFFGEGSRLTVL.

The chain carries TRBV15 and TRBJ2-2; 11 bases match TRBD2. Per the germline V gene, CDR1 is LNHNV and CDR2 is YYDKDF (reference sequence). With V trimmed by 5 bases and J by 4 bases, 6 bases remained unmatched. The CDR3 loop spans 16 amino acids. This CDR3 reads CATSGPGTSGTGELFF. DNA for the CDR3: TGTGCCACCAGCGGTCCCGGGACTAGCGGCACCGGGGAGCTGTTTTTT.

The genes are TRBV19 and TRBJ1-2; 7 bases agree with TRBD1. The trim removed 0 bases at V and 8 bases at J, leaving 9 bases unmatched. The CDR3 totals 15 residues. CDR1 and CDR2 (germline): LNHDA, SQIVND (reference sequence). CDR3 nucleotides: TGTGCCAGTAGTATAGATAACACAGGGGTTGAAGGCTACACCTTC. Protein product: CASSIDNTGVEGYTF. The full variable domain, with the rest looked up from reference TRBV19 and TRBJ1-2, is DGGITQSPKYLFRKEGQNVTLSCEQNLNHDAMYWYRQDPGQGLRLIYYSQIVNDFQKGDIAEGYSVSREKKESFPLTVTSAQKNPTAFYLCASSIDNTGVEGYTFGSGTRLTVV.

The CDR3, as DNA: TGTGCCAGCAGCCTCTGGAGTGTAGGACAGGGAACCGGCTACACCTTC. Its protein product is CASSLWSVGQGTGYTF. This chain joins TRBV5-4 and TRBJ1-2; 8 bases match TRBD1. Unmatched junction bases numbered 16, after V lost 4 bases and J lost 8 bases. CDR1 and CDR2 from the germline V gene are SGHNT and YYREEE (reference sequence). The CDR3 runs to 16 residues. The whole variable domain, filled in from reference TRBV5-4 and TRBJ1-2, reads ETGVTQSPTHLIKTRGQQVTLRCSSQSGHNTVSWYQQALGQGPQFIFQYYREEENGRGNFPPRFSGLQFPNYSSELNVNALELDDSALYLCASSLWSVGQGTGYTFGSGTRLTVV.

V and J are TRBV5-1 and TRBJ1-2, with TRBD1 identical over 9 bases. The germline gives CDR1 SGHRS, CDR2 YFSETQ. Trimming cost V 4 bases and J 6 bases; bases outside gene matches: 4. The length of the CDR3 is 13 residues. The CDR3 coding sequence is TGCGCCAGCAGCAAGGGACAGGGCGATGGCTACACCTTC. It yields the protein CASSKGQGDGYTF.

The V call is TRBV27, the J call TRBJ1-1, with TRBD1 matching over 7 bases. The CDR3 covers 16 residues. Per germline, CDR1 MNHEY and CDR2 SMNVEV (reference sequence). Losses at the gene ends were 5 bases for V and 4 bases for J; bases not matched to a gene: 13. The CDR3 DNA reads TGTGCCAGCAGTCCGAGGCTCAGGGGGTGGGGCACTGAAGCTTTCTTT. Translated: CASSPRLRGWGTEAFF.

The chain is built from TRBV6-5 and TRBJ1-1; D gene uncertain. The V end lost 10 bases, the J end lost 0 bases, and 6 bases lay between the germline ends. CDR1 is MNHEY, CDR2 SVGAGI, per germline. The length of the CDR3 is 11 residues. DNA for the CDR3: TGTGCCACCGTATTGAACACTGAAGCTTTCTTT. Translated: CATVLNTEAFF.

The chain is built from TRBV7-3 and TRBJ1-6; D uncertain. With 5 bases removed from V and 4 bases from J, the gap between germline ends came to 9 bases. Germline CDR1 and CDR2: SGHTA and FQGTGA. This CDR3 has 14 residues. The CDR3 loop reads CASSRVGYNSPLHF. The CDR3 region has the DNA TGTGCCAGCAGCCGGGTCGGGTATAATTCACCCCTCCACTTT.

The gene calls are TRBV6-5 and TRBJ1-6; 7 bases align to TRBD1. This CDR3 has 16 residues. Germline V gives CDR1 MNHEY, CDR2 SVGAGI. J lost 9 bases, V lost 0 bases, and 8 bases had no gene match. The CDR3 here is CASSYSTTGSGSPLHF. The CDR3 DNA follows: TGTGCCAGCAGTTACTCGACGACAGGGAGTGGTTCACCCCTCCACTTT.

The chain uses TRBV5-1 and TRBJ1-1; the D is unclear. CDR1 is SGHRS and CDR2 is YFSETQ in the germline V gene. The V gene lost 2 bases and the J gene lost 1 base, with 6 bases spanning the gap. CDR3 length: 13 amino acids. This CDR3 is CASSFSRNTEAFF. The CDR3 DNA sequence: TGCGCCAGCAGCTTTTCGAGGAACACTGAAGCTTTCTTT. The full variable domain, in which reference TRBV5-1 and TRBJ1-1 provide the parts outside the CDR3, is KAGVTQTPRYLIKTRGQQVTLSCSPISGHRSVSWYQQTPGQGLQFLFEYFSETQRNKGNFPGRFSGRQFSNSRSEMNVSTLELGDSALYLCASSFSRNTEAFFGQGTRLTVV.

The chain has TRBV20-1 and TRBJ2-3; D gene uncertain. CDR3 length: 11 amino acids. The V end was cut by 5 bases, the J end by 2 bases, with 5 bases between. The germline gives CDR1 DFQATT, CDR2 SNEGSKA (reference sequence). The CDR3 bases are TGCAGTGCTCTGTTCACAGATACGCAGTATTTT. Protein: CSALFTDTQYF.

CDR3 nucleotide sequence: TGTGCCAGCAGTCGACAGAACACTGAAGCTTTCTTT. This translates into CASSRQNTEAFF. The rearrangement uses TRBV7-2 and TRBJ1-1; D call uncertain. The germline V gene has CDR1 SGHTA and CDR2 FQGNSA. CDR3 length equals 12 residues. Trimming cost V 6 bases and J 1 base, with 6 bases left between them. Full variable domain (remainder filled in from reference TRBV7-2 and TRBJ1-1): GAGVSQSPSNKVTEKGKDVELRCDPISGHTALYWYRQSLGQGLEFLIYFQGNSAPDKSGLPSDRFSAERTGGSVSTLTIQRTQQEDSAVYLCASSRQNTEAFFGQGTRLTVV.

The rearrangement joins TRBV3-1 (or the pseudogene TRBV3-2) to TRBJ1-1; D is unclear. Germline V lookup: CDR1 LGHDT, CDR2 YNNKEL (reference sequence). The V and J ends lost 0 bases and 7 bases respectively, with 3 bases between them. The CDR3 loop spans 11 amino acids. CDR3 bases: TGTGCCAGCAGCCAAGACAGTGAAGCTTTCTTT. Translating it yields CASSQDSEAFF.

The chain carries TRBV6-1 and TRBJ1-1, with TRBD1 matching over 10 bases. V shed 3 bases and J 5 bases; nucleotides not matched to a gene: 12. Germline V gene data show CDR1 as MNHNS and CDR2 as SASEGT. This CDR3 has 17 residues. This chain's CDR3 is CASSDAYGGQGRTEAFF. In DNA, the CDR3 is TGTGCCAGCAGTGACGCCTATGGGGGACAGGGGCGGACTGAAGCTTTCTTT.

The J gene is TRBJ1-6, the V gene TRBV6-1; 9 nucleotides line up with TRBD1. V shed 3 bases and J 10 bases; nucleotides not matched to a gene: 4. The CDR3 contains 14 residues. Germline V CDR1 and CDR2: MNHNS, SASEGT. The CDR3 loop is CASSDTGGASPLHF. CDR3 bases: TGTGCCAGCAGTGATACAGGGGGCGCGTCACCCCTCCACTTT.

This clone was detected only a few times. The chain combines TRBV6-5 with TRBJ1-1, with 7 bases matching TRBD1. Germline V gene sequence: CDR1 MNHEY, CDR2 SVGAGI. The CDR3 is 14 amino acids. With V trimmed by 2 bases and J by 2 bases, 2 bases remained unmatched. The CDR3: CASSYTGANTEAFF. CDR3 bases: TGTGCCAGCAGTTACACAGGGGCCAACACTGAAGCTTTCTTT.

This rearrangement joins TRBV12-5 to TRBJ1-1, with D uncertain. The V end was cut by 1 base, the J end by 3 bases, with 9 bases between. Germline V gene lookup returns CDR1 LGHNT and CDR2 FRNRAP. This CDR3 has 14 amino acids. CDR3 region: CASGLAAAYTEAFF. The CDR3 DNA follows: TGTGCTAGTGGTTTGGCCGCGGCCTACACTGAAGCTTTCTTT. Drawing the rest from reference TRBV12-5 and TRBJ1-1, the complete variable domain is DARVTQTPRHKVTEMGQEVTMRCQPILGHNTVFWYRQTMMQGLELLAYFRNRAPLDDSGMPKDRFSAEMPDATLATLKIQPSEPRDSAVYFCASGLAAAYTEAFFGQGTRLTVV.

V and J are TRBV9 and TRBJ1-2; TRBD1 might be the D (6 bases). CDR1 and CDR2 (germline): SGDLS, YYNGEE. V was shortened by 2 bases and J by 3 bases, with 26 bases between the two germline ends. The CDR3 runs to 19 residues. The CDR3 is CASSVEASPGAGIYYGYTF. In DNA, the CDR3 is TGTGCCAGCAGCGTGGAGGCAAGTCCAGGGGCAGGTATCTACTATGGCTACACCTTC.

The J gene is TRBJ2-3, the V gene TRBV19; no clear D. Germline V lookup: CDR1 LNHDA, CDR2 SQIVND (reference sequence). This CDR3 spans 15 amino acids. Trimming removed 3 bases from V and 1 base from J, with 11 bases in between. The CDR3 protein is CASSITVDRTDTQYF. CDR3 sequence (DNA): TGTGCCAGTAGTATTACAGTCGACCGCACAGATACGCAGTATTTT.